This T cell receptor (beta chain) appears in the sequencing data of a study of blood T cell repertoires in COVID-19. Clones were read by immunoSEQ multiplex PCR, and TCRdb kept only the in-frame ones, dropping some. Of 110,000 or so clones in the sample, less than 85% were seen once. The CDR3 covers 16 residues. V gave up 3 bases and J gave up 0 bases, with 13 bases separating them. The chain uses TRBV5-3 and TRBJ2-1, with a possible D match to TRBD2 (5 bases). TRBV5-3 is an open reading frame whose function is uncertain. The receptor was isolated from a man between 50 and 59 years old with acute or convalescent COVID-19. Sequenced material: peripheral blood. The CDR3 here is CARSCLVLGSYNEQFF. The CDR3 nucleotides read TGTGCCAGAAGCTGCCTAGTACTAGGCTCCTACAATGAGCAGTTCTTC.